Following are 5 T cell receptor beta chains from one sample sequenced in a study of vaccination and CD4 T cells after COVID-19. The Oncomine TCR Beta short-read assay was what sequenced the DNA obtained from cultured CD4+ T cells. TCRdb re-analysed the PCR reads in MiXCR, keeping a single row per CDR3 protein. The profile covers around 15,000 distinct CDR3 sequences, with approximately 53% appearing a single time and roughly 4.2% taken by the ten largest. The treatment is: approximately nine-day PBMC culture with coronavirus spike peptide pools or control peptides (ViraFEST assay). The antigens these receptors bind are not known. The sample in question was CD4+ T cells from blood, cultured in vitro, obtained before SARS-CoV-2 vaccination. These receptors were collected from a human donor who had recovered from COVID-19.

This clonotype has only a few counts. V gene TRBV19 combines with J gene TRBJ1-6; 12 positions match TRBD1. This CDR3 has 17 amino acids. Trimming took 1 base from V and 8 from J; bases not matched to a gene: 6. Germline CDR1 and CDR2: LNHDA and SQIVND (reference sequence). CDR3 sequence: CASSIGGTGGGYSPLHF. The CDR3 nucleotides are TGTGCCAGTAGTATAGGCGGGACAGGGGGCGGATATTCACCCCTCCACTTT.

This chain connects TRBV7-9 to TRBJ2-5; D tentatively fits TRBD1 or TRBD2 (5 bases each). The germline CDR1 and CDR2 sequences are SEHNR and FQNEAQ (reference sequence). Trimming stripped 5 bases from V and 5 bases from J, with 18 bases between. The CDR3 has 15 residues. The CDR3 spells CASSLMAGAGETQYF. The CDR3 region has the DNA TGTGCCAGCAGCCTCATGGCGGGCGCAGGGGAGACCCAGTACTTC.

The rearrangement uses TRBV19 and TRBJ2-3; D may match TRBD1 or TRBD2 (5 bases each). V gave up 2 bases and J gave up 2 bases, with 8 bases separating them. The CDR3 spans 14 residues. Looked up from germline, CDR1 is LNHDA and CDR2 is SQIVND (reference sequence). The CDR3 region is CASSIQGVTDTQYF. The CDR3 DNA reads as TGTGCCAGTAGTATACAGGGAGTCACAGATACGCAGTATTTT.

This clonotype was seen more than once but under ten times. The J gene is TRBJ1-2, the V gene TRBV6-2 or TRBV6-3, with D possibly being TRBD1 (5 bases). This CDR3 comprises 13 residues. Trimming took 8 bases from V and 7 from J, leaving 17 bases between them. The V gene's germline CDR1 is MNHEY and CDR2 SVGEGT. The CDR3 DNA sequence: TGTGCCAGCGCTCCGGGACCCTATGGTGGCTACACCTTC. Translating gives CASAPGPYGGYTF.

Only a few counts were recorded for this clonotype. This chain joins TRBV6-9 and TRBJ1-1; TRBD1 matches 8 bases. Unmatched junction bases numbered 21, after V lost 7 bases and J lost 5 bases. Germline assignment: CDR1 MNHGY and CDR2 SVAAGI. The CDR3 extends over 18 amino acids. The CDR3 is CASTTEPWDRRSITEAFF. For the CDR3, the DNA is TGTGCCAGCACTACGGAGCCCTGGGACAGGAGGTCGATTACTGAAGCTTTCTTT.